This TCR beta chain appears in the sequencing data of a study of T cells in narcolepsy. On this clone: Antigen: not known.

Assay used: immunoSEQ multiplex PCR; TCRdb lists only in-frame clones, some missing. The table has about 27,000 clones, around 78% seen once. CDR1 and CDR2 (germline): SGHDT, YYEEEE. V was pared by 2 bases and J by 8 bases, with 4 bases between. The CDR3 sequence is 11 residues long. Overall study results and limits: Autoreactive HCRT-specific and TRIB2-specific clonotypes were marked in same-patient CSF-versus-blood CD4+ comparisons. Some memory CD4+ repertoires had no autoreactive clone sequences.

The sequenced sample was CD45RA- memory CD4+ T cells from PBMCs. The chain links TRBV5-6 to TRBJ1-4, with D unclear. The TCR comes from a human donor with narcolepsy. CDR3 bases: TGTGCCAGCAGCTTCAGGGAAAAACTGTTTTTT. Its translation is CASSFREKLFF.